This T cell receptor (beta chain) was sequenced during a study of blood T cell repertoires in COVID-19. Study at large: From T cells, B-cell-depleted T cells, or PBMCs came the material, which was cDNA or gDNA.

Study processing details: Amplified reference gene primers provided the basis for estimating nucleated cell counts. TCRdb keeps only in-frame clones here, not all; method: immunoSEQ multiplex PCR. V, J and clone size reflect that table, while D and trimming were determined from the DNA. The sample contains 150,000 to 200,000 clones, over 75% of which appear only once. Germline-derived CDR1 and CDR2 are MDHEN and SYDVKM. J gave up 8 bases and V 3 bases, and 9 bases lay outside the gene matches. This CDR3 region has 14 residues. Recruitment covered roughly 24 US areas and drew participants whose ages spanned roughly 18 to 89 years. Participants were placed into cohorts based on the clinical history they reported.

The clonotype originates from a human donor with acute COVID-19. The donor label of this sample is uncertain. Sequencing input: PBMCs or T cells enriched from blood (not recorded which). V and J are TRBV28 and TRBJ1-2; TRBD1 agrees at 7 bases. CDR3 sequence (DNA): TGTGCCAGCAGTTTCCTCCACAGGGGTCAGGGCTACACCTTC. As protein: CASSFLHRGQGYTF.